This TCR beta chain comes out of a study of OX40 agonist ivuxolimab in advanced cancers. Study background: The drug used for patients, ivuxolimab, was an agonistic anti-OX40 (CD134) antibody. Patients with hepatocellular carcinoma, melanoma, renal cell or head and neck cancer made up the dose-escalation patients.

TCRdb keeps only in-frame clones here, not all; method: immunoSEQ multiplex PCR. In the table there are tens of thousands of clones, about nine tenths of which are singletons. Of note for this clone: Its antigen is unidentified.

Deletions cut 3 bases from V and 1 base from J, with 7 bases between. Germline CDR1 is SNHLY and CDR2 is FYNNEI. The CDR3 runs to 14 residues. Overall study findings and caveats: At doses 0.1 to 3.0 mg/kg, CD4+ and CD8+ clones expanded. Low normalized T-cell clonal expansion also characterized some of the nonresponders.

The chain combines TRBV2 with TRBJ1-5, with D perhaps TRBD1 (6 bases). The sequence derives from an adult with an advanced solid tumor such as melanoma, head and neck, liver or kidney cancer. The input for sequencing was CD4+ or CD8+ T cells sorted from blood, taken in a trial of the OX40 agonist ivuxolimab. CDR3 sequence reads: CASSERGSNQPQHF. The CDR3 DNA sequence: TGTGCCAGCAGTGAGAGGGGGAGCAATCAGCCCCAGCATTTT.